The T cell receptor beta chain described here comes from a study of Graves' ophthalmopathy and Graves' hyperthyroidism (dated by TCRdb to between 2018 and 2020). Study-level background: Peripheral blood was collected at initial diagnosis, before any treatment. The study used signatures of the TCR beta repertoire to tell Graves' ophthalmopathy apart from Graves' hyperthyroidism and to predict which patients would progress to ophthalmopathy. In total, approximately 140 blood samples were TCR-sequenced: some 40 ophthalmopathy, approximately 75 hyperthyroidism and approximately 17 hyperthyroidism-to-ophthalmopathy patients. To explore V-J signatures that distinguish ophthalmopathy from hyperthyroidism, a discovery set of about a hundred patients was enrolled, made up of approximately 45 with ophthalmopathy and 55 to 65 with stable hyperthyroidism. The independent validation cohort included about 20 hyperthyroidism patients plus 17 patients who later progressed from hyperthyroidism to ophthalmopathy. In about 6 hyperthyroidism patients, T-cell repertoires of thyroid tissue and blood were compared. Following sample collection, hyperthyroidism patients were given methimazole at a starting dose of 30 mg daily, and ophthalmopathy patients were given high-dose intravenous methylprednisolone. Broader findings and caveats from the paper: Ophthalmopathy was separated from stable hyperthyroidism by the 13-signature model with 87.88% sensitivity and roughly 82% specificity in cross-validation and with 80%/75% in the test set. Among expanded thyroid clonotypes with frequency above 0.001, most also showed up in blood, which suggests that blood repertoires may reflect the thyroid immune response. In validation, the model predicted ophthalmopathy progression with about 71% sensitivity and roughly 78% specificity; roughly eleven predicted patients were CT-confirmed with GO in a median of around 6 months. No statistical method was used to predetermine the sample size, and group allocation was not hidden from the investigators.

Patients with ophthalmopathy had moderately to severely active disease, with a Clinical Activity Score of 3 or more, a NOSPECS grade of 4 or more, and a disease duration of less than 3 months. Patients with other autoimmune diseases, uncontrolled infections, pregnancy or lactation were excluded from the study. Diagnosis was based on clinical symptoms, serum thyroxine, TRAb, thyroid ultrasound and orbital computed tomography. Using Ficoll-Paque density gradient centrifugation, PBMCs were isolated from about 9.4 ml of fresh peripheral blood. Total RNA was extracted with Trizol reagent and quality-checked on an Agilent 2100 Bioanalyzer. The V and J ends are trimmed by 5 bases and 9 bases, leaving 11 bases between them. Via the germline V gene, CDR1 is SGHTA and CDR2 FQGNSA. Measured from the cysteine to the phenylalanine, the CDR3 is 12 residues long. Just the 36-base CDR3 DNA is kept, in frame starting at base 1.

For repertoire sequencing, the TCR beta CDR3 regions were amplified from RNA transcripts. The first round of RT-PCR was done with HTBI primers and the Qiagen OneStep RT-PCR kit, and was followed by a second round of multiplex PCR, then size selection and purification. The libraries underwent paired-end sequencing with 100 bp reads on an Illumina HiSeq2000. The study's processing was this. Reads were processed with SOAPnuke, discarding reads with adapters, uncalled bases, mean Phred below 15, or no exact constant-primer or identifier match. COPE v1.2.5 was used to merge high-quality paired reads. Clonotypes were defined as unique nucleotide sequences and were aligned to IMGT TRB V, D and J references using MiTCR v1.1. The analysis was limited to V-J combinations with a frequency above 0.0001, which together covered 99.2% of repertoires. For each V-J combination, a TCR clonal expansion and chaos score was defined as the ratio of F50 clonal expansion to chaos observed in the TCRdist matrix. Features were reduced by Welch's t-statistics and random forest to over 10 V-J combinations, which fed a naive Bayes classifier. Thyroid-blood repertoire similarity was quantified with the Morisita-Horn index. Starting from the raw public reads, TCRdb applied fastp trimming at Q25, assembled clones with MiXCR and retained in-frame beta chains. A single entry per CDR3 protein holds the most common genes and DNA from its merged rows. These V and J calls derive from TCRdb rather than the authors' analysis. This sample has about 48,000 distinct CDR3 sequences in its table, and around 48% of those were observed once. Of the sample, around 23% is held by the ten largest clones.

On this clonotype: No cognate antigen has been identified for it. No base quality information exists; no much larger clone differs at one position.

Recombination joined TRBV7-2 with TRBJ1-5; the D gene assignment is ambiguous. This sequence originates from an adult man with Graves' ophthalmopathy. Sequencing was done on a sample of peripheral blood. This receptor has the CDR3 CASSIAEAPQHF. The DNA reads TGTGCCAGCAGCATCGCAGAGGCGCCCCAGCATTTT.